This record looks at one T cell receptor beta chain sequence and its context. Its cognate antigen is unknown. This specimen belongs to a study of shared clonotypes between healthy human individuals. Study outcomes and limitations: Sorted-subset sequencing, rarefaction showed, was incomplete despite large depth. It was only blood that was sampled, and tissue repertoires likely differ.

Genomic DNA of every subset was divided equally among multiple immunoSEQ plates. For sorted subsets, 150 to 200 ng DNA per replicate equaled 30,000 or so T cell genomes. Sequencing used immunoSEQ multiplex PCR; TCRdb keeps in-frame clones, though not all of them. The data contain roughly 810,000 clones, about 96% of them singletons. Naive CD8 cells lacked CD45RO and underwent positive selection for CCR7, leaving out terminally differentiated effector memory CD45RA+ cells. Sequenced sample: naive CD8+ T cells sorted from blood. This TCR was sampled from a man between 25 and 39 years old in good health.

This chain's CDR3 is CASSSTQDTEAFF. As DNA, the CDR3 is TGCGCCAGCAGCTCCACCCAGGACACTGAAGCTTTCTTT. The V and J genes are TRBV4-1 and TRBJ1-1; D unclear. Germline V gene lookup returns CDR1 MGHRA and CDR2 YSYEKL. The V gene lost 5 bases and the J gene lost 3 bases, with 10 bases spanning the gap. This CDR3 spans 13 amino acids.